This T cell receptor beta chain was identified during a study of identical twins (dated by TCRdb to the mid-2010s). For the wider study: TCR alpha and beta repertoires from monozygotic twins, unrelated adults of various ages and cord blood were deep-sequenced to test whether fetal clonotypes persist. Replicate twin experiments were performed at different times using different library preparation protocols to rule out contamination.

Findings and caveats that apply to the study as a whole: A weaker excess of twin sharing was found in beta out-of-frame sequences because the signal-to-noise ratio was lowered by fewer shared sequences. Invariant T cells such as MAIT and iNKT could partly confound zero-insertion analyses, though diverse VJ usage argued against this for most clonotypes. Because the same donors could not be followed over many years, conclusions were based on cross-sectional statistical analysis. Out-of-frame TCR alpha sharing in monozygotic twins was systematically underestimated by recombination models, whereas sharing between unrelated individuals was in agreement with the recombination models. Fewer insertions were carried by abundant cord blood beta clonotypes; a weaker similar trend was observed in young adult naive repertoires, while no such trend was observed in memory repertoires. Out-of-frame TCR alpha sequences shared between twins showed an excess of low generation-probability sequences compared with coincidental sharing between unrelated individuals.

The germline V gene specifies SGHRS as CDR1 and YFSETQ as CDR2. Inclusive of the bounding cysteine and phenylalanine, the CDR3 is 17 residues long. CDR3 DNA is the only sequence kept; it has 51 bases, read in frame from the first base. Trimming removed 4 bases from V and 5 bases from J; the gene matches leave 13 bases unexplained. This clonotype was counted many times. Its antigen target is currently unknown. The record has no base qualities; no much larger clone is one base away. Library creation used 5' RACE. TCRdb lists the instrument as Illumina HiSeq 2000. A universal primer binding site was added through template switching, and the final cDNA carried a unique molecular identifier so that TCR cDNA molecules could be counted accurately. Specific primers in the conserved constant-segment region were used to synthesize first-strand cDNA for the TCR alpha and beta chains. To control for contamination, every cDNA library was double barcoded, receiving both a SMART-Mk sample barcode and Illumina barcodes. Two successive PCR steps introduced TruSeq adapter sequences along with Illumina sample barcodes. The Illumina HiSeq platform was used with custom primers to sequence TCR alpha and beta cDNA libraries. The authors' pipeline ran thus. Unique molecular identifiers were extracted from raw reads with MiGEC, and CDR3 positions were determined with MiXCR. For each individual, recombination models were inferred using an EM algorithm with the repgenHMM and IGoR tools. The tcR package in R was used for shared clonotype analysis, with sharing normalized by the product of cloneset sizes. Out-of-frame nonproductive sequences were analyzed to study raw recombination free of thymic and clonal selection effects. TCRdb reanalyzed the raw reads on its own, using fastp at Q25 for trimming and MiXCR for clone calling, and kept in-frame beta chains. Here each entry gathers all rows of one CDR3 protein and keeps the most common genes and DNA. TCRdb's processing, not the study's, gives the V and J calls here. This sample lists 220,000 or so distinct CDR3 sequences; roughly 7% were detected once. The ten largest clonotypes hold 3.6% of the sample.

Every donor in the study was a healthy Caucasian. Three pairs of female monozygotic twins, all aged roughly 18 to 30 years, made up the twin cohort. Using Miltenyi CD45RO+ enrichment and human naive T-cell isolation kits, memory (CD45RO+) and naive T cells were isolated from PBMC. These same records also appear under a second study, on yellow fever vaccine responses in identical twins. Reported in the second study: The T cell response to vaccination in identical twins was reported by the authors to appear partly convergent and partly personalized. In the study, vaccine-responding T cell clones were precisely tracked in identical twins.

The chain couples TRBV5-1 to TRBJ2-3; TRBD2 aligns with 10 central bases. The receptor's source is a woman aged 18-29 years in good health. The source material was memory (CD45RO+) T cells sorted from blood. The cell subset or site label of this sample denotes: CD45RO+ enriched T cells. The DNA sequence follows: TGCGCCAGCAGCATAGGCTTTAGCGGGGGGCCGGTAGATACGCAGTATTTT. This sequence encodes CASSIGFSGGPVDTQYF. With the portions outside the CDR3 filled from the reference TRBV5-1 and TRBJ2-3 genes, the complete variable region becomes KAGVTQTPRYLIKTRGQQVTLSCSPISGHRSVSWYQQTPGQGLQFLFEYFSETQRNKGNFPGRFSGRQFSNSRSEMNVSTLELGDSALYLCASSIGFSGGPVDTQYFGPGTRLTVL.